One and the same sample provided the 5 T cell receptor beta chains below, sequenced in a study of CD8+CD57+ T cells in acquired aplastic anemia (dated by TCRdb to between 2017 and 2018). Patients chosen for sequencing had shown expansion of CD8+CD57+ cells by flow cytometry. Sequencing was performed on an Illumina HiSeq 2000. TCR beta VDJ combination and CDR3 sequence profiling used genomic DNA as the template. TCRdb's own reprocessing of the public reads used fastp at Q25 and MiXCR and kept productive beta chains. Merged by CDR3 protein, the rows form single entries marked with the most common genes and DNA. The table for this sample lists approximately 470,000 distinct CDR3 sequences; 25% to 40% of them were counted only once. 0.7% to 1% of the sample is in the top ten clones. Sequenced sample: sorted CD4+, CD8+, or CD8+CD57+ T cells (not recorded which) from PBMCs. All receptors derive from a human donor with aplastic anemia.

Comments on this clonotype: Because the CDR3 is missing its conserved closing phenylalanine or tryptophan, this is likely a read error. The rearrangement uses TRBV10-3 and TRBJ2-7; TRBD1 is a possible D gene (6 bases). Germline V gives CDR1 ENHRY, CDR2 SYGVKD. The CDR3 length is 16 residues. CDR3 DNA: TGTGCCAGCAGTTTATATGCGTCCGGACAGCGCTACGAGCAGTACCTC. This gives the protein CASSLYASGQRYEQYL.

V is TRBV9 and J is TRBJ1-3; TRBD1 might be the D (6 bases). V shed 0 bases and J shed 2 bases, with 12 bases lying between them. Per the germline V gene, CDR1 is SGDLS and CDR2 is YYNGEE. The CDR3 runs to 16 residues. The CDR3 bases are TGTGCCAGCAGCGTAGCTACCGGGGGGCCTGGAAACACCATATATTTT. The encoded protein is CASSVATGGPGNTIYF.

As to this clonotype: One base away lies a much larger clone, so this may be a sequencing read error. This rearrangement joins TRBV9 to TRBJ2-1; D gene uncertain. Germline loops: CDR1 SGDLS, CDR2 YYNGEE. The CDR3 is 12 amino acids. The CDR3 is CASGVVGDEQFF. DNA of the CDR3: TGTGCCAGCGGCGTAGTTGGGGATGAGCAGTTCTTC.

This sequence joins TRBV2 and TRBJ2-7, with a tentative D call TRBD2 (6 bases). Trimming took 6 bases from V and 2 from J, leaving 17 bases between them. The V gene's germline CDR1 is SNHLY and CDR2 FYNNEI. This CDR3 has 15 amino acids. CDR3 residues: CASSQDTASAYEQYF. The DNA of the CDR3 is TGTGCCAGCAGCCAGGATACCGCTAGCGCCTACGAGCAGTACTTC.

The chain carries TRBV20-1 and TRBJ2-6, with D possibly TRBD2 on 6 matching bases. Germline-derived CDR1 and CDR2 are DFQATT and SNEGSKA (reference sequence). CDR3 size: 15 residues. Trimming pared 3 bases from V and 0 bases from J, leaving 9 bases between. In nucleotides, the CDR3 is TGCAGTGCTAGGGCCGGGGGCTCTGGGGCCAACGTCCTGACTTTC. It yields the protein CSARAGGSGANVLTF.